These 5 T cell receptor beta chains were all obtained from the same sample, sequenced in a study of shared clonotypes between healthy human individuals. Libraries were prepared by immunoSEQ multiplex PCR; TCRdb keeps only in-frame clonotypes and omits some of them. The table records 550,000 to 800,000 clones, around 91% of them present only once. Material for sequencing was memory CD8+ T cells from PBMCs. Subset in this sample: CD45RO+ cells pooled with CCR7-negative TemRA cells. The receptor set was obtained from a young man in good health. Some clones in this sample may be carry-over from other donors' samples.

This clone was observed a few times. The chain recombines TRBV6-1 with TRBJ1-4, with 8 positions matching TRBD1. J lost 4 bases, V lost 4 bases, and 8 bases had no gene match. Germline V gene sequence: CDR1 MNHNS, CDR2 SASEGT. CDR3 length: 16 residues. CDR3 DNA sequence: TGTGCCAGCAGTGCCTCGGACAGGGAGTATAATGAAAAACTGTTTTTT. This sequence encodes CASSASDREYNEKLFF.

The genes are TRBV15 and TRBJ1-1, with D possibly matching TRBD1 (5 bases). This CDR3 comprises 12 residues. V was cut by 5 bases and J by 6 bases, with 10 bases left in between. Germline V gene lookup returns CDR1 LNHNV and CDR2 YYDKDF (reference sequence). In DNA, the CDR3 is TGTGCCACCAGCCCACGGGGGGCTGAAGCTTTCTTT. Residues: CATSPRGAEAFF. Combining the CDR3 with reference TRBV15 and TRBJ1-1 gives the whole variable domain DAMVIQNPRYQVTQFGKPVTLSCSQTLNHNVMYWYQQKSSQAPKLLFHYYDKDFNNEADTPDNFQSRRPNTSFCFLDIRSPGLGDTAMYLCATSPRGAEAFFGQGTRLTVV.

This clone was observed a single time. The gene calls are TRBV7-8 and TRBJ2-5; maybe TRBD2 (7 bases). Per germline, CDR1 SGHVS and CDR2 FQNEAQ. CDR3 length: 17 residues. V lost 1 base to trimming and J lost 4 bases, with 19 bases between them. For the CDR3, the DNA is TGTGCCAGCAGCTTAGGGCTAGCGGAGTGGGGGCCAGAGACCCAGTACTTC. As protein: CASSLGLAEWGPETQYF.

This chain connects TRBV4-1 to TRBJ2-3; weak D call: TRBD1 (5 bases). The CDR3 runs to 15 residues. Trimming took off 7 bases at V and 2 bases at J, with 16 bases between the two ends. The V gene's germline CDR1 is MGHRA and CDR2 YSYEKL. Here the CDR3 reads CASTSTRRDTDTQYF. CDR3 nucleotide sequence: TGCGCCAGCACTTCCACGCGCAGGGACACAGATACGCAGTATTTT.

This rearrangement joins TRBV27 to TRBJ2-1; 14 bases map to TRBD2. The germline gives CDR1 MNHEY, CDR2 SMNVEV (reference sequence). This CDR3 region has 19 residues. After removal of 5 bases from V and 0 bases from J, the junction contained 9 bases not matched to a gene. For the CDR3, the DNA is TGTGCCAGCAGTGGGGGGACTAGCGGGAGACCCCGCTCCTACAATGAGCAGTTCTTC. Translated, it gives CASSGGTSGRPRSYNEQFF.